Below, one TCR beta chain is given with its context. This sample was taken from a study of blood T cell repertoires in COVID-19. Overall study context: Sites in the United States, Italy and Spain provided acute and convalescent COVID-19 samples. T cells, B-cell-depleted T cells, or PBMCs provided the cDNA or gDNA that served as material.

With 1 base removed from V and 2 bases from J, the gap between germline ends came to 20 bases. The CDR3 sequence is 19 residues long. The germline V gene has CDR1 LGHDT and CDR2 YNNKEL (reference sequence). In the original analysis: Reference gene primer amplification yielded estimated nucleated cell counts. The data were produced by immunoSEQ multiplex PCR, yet TCRdb's version contains in-frame clones alone and is incomplete. V, J and clone size reflect that table, while D and trimming were determined from the DNA. In the table there are tens of thousands of clones, roughly 90% of which are singletons.

V gene TRBV3-1 (or the pseudogene TRBV3-2) combines with J gene TRBJ2-2; D may be TRBD1 (6 bases). Sequences were obtained from peripheral blood. This TCR derives from a man aged 55-75 years with active COVID-19. CDR3 in DNA: TGTGCCAGCAGCCAAGCCAGGTTAGGCCCCGGGACAAACACCGGGGAGCTGTTTTTT. This gives the protein CASSQARLGPGTNTGELFF.